These T cell receptor beta chains were read from a single sample in a study of cytomegalovirus exposure and HLA in healthy donors. Sequenced by immunoSEQ multiplex PCR; TCRdb stores in-frame clones only, minus some. The sample comprises under 250,000 clones, around nine tenths of which are singletons, and about 2.5% rests with the top ten. Sequencing was carried out using PBMCs. Source of these receptors: a young man in good health and CMV-seronegative. Each CDR3 is given with its conserved first and last residue. Fields, in order: clone size, CDR3 length, J gene, D gene, V gene, CDR3 protein, CDR3 DNA. A D gene is named only where the DNA matches it firmly. For some rows the clone size is stated as once, few or many, or as a class when expanded; others skip it.

size: once
length: 16
J: TRBJ1-3
D: .
V: TRBV4-3
CDR3: CASSQDGRASGNTIYF
DNA: TGCGCCAGCAGCCAAGACGGCAGGGCCTCTGGAAACACCATATATTTT

size: once
length: 16
J: TRBJ2-5
D: TRBD2
V: TRBV15
CDR3: CATSRALRGGQETQYF
DNA: TGTGCCACCAGCAGAGCCCTCCGCGGGGGACAAGAGACCCAGTACTTC

size: .
length: 15
J: TRBJ2-1
D: TRBD2
V: TRBV27
CDR3: CASSLTGGLYHEQFF
DNA: TGTGCCAGCAGTTTAACGGGGGGGCTTTATCATGAGCAGTTCTTC

size: .
length: 12
J: TRBJ2-5
D: .
V: TRBV5-5
CDR3: CASSQTRGTQYF
DNA: TGTGCCAGCAGCCAGACGCGCGGGACCCAGTACTTC

size: .
length: 17
J: TRBJ2-5
D: TRBD2
V: TRBV9
CDR3: CASSVGRTSGLQETQYF
DNA: TGTGCCAGCAGCGTAGGGAGGACTAGCGGCCTTCAAGAGACCCAGTACTTC

size: .
length: 18
J: TRBJ2-2
D: TRBD1
V: TRBV6-1
CDR3: CASSELGAGTGNTGELFF
DNA: TGTGCCAGCAGTGAATTAGGGGCGGGGACAGGGAATACCGGGGAGCTGTTTTTT

size: .
length: 13
J: TRBJ1-2
D: .
V: TRBV6-5
CDR3: CASSPLLSVGYTF
DNA: TGTGCCAGCAGTCCTCTCTTGTCGGTTGGCTACACCTTC

size: .
length: 11
J: TRBJ2-7
D: .
V: TRBV11-2
CDR3: CASSFLSEQYF
DNA: TGTGCCAGCAGCTTTCTGTCCGAGCAGTACTTC

size: .
length: 15
J: TRBJ1-5
D: .
V: TRBV27
CDR3: CASSLNRNSNQPQHF
DNA: TGTGCCAGCAGTTTAAACAGGAATAGCAATCAGCCCCAGCATTTT

size: .
length: 14
J: TRBJ1-6
D: .
V: TRBV5-8
CDR3: CASIFNGGKSPLHF
DNA: TGTGCCAGCATATTTAACGGGGGGAAATCACCCCTCCACTTT

size: .
length: 19
J: TRBJ2-4
D: TRBD2
V: TRBV5-6
CDR3: CASSWRTSGITVAKNIQYF
DNA: TGTGCCAGCAGCTGGAGGACTAGCGGGATTACCGTAGCCAAAAACATTCAGTACTTC

size: .
length: 13
J: TRBJ1-5
D: .
V: TRBV6-1
CDR3: CASRQNSNQPQHF
DNA: TGTGCCAGCAGGCAGAATAGCAATCAGCCCCAGCATTTT

size: .
length: 13
J: TRBJ2-7
D: TRBD1
V: TRBV5-1
CDR3: CASSSTGSNEQYF
DNA: TGCGCCAGCAGCTCGACAGGGAGCAACGAGCAGTACTTC

size: .
length: 15
J: TRBJ1-4
D: .
V: TRBV27
CDR3: CASSSRTDNNEKLFF
DNA: TGTGCCAGCAGTTCTAGGACAGATAATAATGAAAAACTGTTTTTT

size: .
length: 13
J: TRBJ2-5
D: .
V: TRBV11-2
CDR3: CASSLNRDGTQYF
DNA: TGTGCCAGCAGCTTAAACAGGGACGGGACCCAGTACTTC

size: once
length: 14
J: TRBJ2-7
D: .
V: TRBV18
CDR3: CASSRGLEAYEQYF
DNA: TGTGCCAGCTCACGGGGACTCGAAGCCTACGAGCAGTACTTC

size: .
length: 17
J: TRBJ2-7
D: TRBD2
V: TRBV11-2
CDR3: CASSVSQLAGGNYEQYF
DNA: TGTGCCAGCAGCGTCTCACAACTAGCGGGGGGAAACTACGAGCAGTACTTC

size: .
length: 15
J: TRBJ2-5
D: TRBD1
V: TRBV7-7
CDR3: CASSLKTGGKETQYF
DNA: TGTGCTAGCAGCTTAAAGACAGGGGGAAAAGAGACCCAGTACTTC

size: .
length: 14
J: TRBJ2-7
D: .
V: TRBV27
CDR3: CASSLPQQGSEQYF
DNA: TGTGCCAGCAGCCTACCCCAACAGGGCTCCGAGCAGTACTTC

size: .
length: 16
J: TRBJ1-5
D: .
V: TRBV19
CDR3: CASRSPDLDSNQPQHF
DNA: TGTGCCAGTAGAAGCCCAGACCTAGATAGCAATCAGCCCCAGCATTTT

size: .
length: 15
J: TRBJ2-3
D: .
V: TRBV11-2
CDR3: CASSIHGQSTDTQYF
DNA: TGTGCCAGCAGCATACATGGACAGAGCACAGATACGCAGTATTTT

size: few
length: 11
J: TRBJ2-7
D: .
V: TRBV11-2
CDR3: CASSRSGEQYF
DNA: TGTGCCAGCAGCCGCTCAGGGGAGCAGTACTTC

size: .
length: 11
J: TRBJ2-7
D: .
V: TRBV7-9
CDR3: CASSHSYEQYF
DNA: TGTGCCAGCAGCCATTCCTACGAGCAGTACTTC

size: .
length: 15
J: TRBJ2-1
D: TRBD2
V: TRBV28
CDR3: CASRQAGATYNEQFF
DNA: TGTGCCAGCAGACAAGCGGGAGCTACCTACAATGAGCAGTTCTTC